Reported below is one TCR beta chain. The data derive from a study of blood T cell repertoires in COVID-19. Overall study: T cells, B-cell-depleted T cells, or PBMCs supplied cDNA or gDNA.

In the study's own analysis: Reference gene primer amplification gave nucleated cell count estimates. Profiling relied on immunoSEQ multiplex PCR, and the TCRdb table lists in-frame clones only, not all of them. V, J and clone size reflect that table, while D and trimming were determined from the DNA. Here the sample spans about 230,000 clones, over 75% being singletons. Unmatched junction bases numbered 2, after V lost 2 bases and J lost 6 bases. The length of the CDR3 is 13 residues. CDR1 MNHEY and CDR2 SMNVEV come from the germline V gene (reference sequence). Two negative PCRs, clearance, or symptom resolution had been documented for recovered Cohort 3 donors.

The origin of this receptor is a man between 18 and 29 years old who had recovered from COVID-19. What was sequenced was PBMCs or T cells enriched from blood (not recorded which). The genes are TRBV27 and TRBJ1-2; 8 positions match TRBD1. CDR3 sequence (DNA): TGTGCCAGCAGTTTAACAGGGGGTGATGGCTACACCTTC. This gives the protein CASSLTGGDGYTF.